These 32 T cell receptor beta chains came from one sample sequenced in a study of Ad26.COV2.S vaccination and SARS-CoV-2 variants. Sample treatment: 15 to 20 received Ad26.COV2.S at low or high dose, single or two shots; about 5 received placebo; per-sample allocation not given. Sampling occurred on day 63 after the first vaccine or placebo injection. Profiled with immunoSEQ multiplex PCR; TCRdb holds only in-frame clones, not every one. The sample includes about half a million clones, roughly nine tenths seen only once; the top ten take 1.5% to 2%. This specimen consisted of peripheral blood, obtained in a trial of Ad26.COV2.S vaccine versus placebo. The source is a person between 18 and 59 years old who received the Ad26.COV2.S COVID-19 vaccine or a placebo.

This rearrangement joins TRBV5-1 to TRBJ2-7, with D possibly TRBD2 on 5 matching bases. The length of the CDR3 is 14 residues. CDR1 is SGHRS and CDR2 is YFSETQ in the germline V gene. The V and J ends lost 1 base and 5 bases respectively, with 13 bases between them. The CDR3 sequence is CASSLRDYVDEQYF. The DNA of the CDR3 is TGCGCCAGCAGCTTGCGGGATTACGTGGACGAGCAGTACTTC.

This chain connects TRBV27 to TRBJ1-5, with D tentatively TRBD1 (6 bases). This CDR3 is built from 13 residues. V was cut by 6 bases and J by 4 bases, with 10 bases left in between. Germline V gene lookup returns CDR1 MNHEY and CDR2 SMNVEV (reference sequence). The CDR3 coding sequence is TGTGCCAGCAGGACAGGCCCTAATCAGCCCCAGCATTTT. Translating gives CASRTGPNQPQHF.

The chain carries TRBV15 and TRBJ1-2; weak D call: TRBD1 (5 bases). CDR1 and CDR2 (germline): LNHNV, YYDKDF (reference sequence). CDR3 length equals 15 residues. V was shortened by 0 bases and J by 4 bases, with 12 bases between the two germline ends. The CDR3: CATSRDGGAGYGYTF. The DNA for the CDR3 is TGTGCCACCAGCAGAGATGGGGGTGCGGGCTATGGCTACACCTTC.

V gene TRBV19 combines with J gene TRBJ1-5; D remains ambiguous. The CDR3 loop spans 12 amino acids. Trimming removed 6 bases from V and 4 bases from J, with 7 bases in between. Looked up from germline, CDR1 is LNHDA and CDR2 is SQIVND (reference sequence). The CDR3 nucleotides read TGTGCCAGTAGGGTAAGGAATCAGCCCCAGCATTTT. It yields the protein CASRVRNQPQHF.

The gene calls are TRBV28 and TRBJ1-2; 7 nucleotides agree with TRBD1. With V trimmed by 6 bases and J by 9 bases, 10 bases remained unmatched. The CDR3 consists of 13 residues. From germline, CDR1 is MDHEN and CDR2 SYDVKM. CDR3 nucleotide sequence: TGTGCCAGCAGCGTTGACAGGGTCGACCGCTACACCTTC. Residues: CASSVDRVDRYTF.

The chain links TRBV2 to TRBJ2-1; TRBD2 aligns across 13 bases. The CDR3 has 15 amino acids. The germline V gene has CDR1 SNHLY and CDR2 FYNNEI. J was trimmed by 7 bases and V by 8 bases; bases with no gene match: 8. The CDR3 spells CASGRLAGGWNEQFF. The CDR3 coding sequence is TGTGCCAGCGGAAGACTAGCGGGGGGTTGGAATGAGCAGTTCTTC.

This clone has a single count. The chain links TRBV6-2 or TRBV6-3 to TRBJ1-5; D unclear. Germline V gene data show CDR1 as MNHEY and CDR2 as SVGEGT. The CDR3 length is 13 residues. V lost 2 bases to trimming and J lost 7 bases, with 9 bases between them. The CDR3, as DNA: TGTGCCAGCAGTTACGAATTTGGACAGCCCCAGCATTTT. Translation: CASSYEFGQPQHF.

The rearrangement uses TRBV5-6 and TRBJ1-2; 8 nucleotides match TRBD1. This CDR3 is 14 amino acids long. J gave up 5 bases and V 0 bases, and 3 bases lay outside the gene matches. The germline gives CDR1 SGHDT, CDR2 YYEEEE. The CDR3 DNA sequence: TGTGCCAGCAGCTTGGGGACAGGGCTATATGGCTACACCTTC. It codes for CASSLGTGLYGYTF.

The chain joins TRBV25-1 to TRBJ2-3; TRBD2 matches 9 bases. With V trimmed by 5 bases and J by 6 bases, 12 bases remained unmatched. The CDR3 loop spans 16 amino acids. In germline, CDR1 is MGHDK, CDR2 SYGVNS. The CDR3 DNA reads TGTGCCAGCAGTCGGTCAAGCGGGAGGCCGTCCGATACGCAGTATTTT. This sequence encodes CASSRSSGRPSDTQYF.

In its sample, this clone was seen a few times. The chain couples TRBV19 to TRBJ1-5; TRBD1 is a possible D gene (5 bases). Looked up from germline, CDR1 is LNHDA and CDR2 is SQIVND (reference sequence). The CDR3 covers 14 residues. The V end lost 5 bases, the J end lost 7 bases, and 15 bases lay between the germline ends. The CDR3 DNA reads as TGTGCCAGTAGTCGAGGGGATCTCGGGCAGCCCCAGCATTTT. It encodes CASSRGDLGQPQHF.

V usage is TRBV18 and J usage is TRBJ2-2; the match to TRBD1 covers 7 bases. The CDR3 loop spans 18 amino acids. Losses at the gene ends were 3 bases for V and 2 bases for J; bases not matched to a gene: 12. Germline CDR1 and CDR2: KGHSH and LQKENI. This CDR3 reads CASSPQTGTRANTGELFF. The CDR3 bases are TGTGCCAGCTCACCCCAGACAGGGACGAGGGCTAACACCGGGGAGCTGTTTTTT.

The chain combines TRBV28 with TRBJ1-5; D may be TRBD1 (5 bases). The CDR3 length is 16 residues. CDR1 is MDHEN, CDR2 SYDVKM, per germline. V was trimmed by 2 bases and J by 7 bases, leaving 18 bases between them. The DNA of the CDR3 is TGTGCCAGCAGTTTACGGAGGCTGGGGGGGGGACAGCCCCAGCATTTT. Translation gives CASSLRRLGGGQPQHF.

CDR3 nucleotide sequence: TGTGCCAGCTCACCAAGGAGGACGCCAAAATCTGGGGCCAACGTCCTGACTTTC. It encodes CASSPRRTPKSGANVLTF. The chain carries TRBV18 and TRBJ2-6, with a weak D call TRBD2 (5 bases). Germline loops: CDR1 KGHSH, CDR2 LQKENI. The CDR3 contains 18 residues. The germline V and J ends were trimmed by 2 bases and 1 base, with 15 bases remaining between them.

The J gene is TRBJ2-3, the V gene TRBV5-1; 14 nucleotides agree with TRBD2. The CDR3 length is 16 residues. Germline-derived CDR1 and CDR2 are SGHRS and YFSETQ. J lost 4 bases, V lost 4 bases, and 5 bases had no gene match. In DNA form, the CDR3 reads TGCGCCAGCAGCCAGACTAGCGGGGGGGCCGCAGATACGCAGTATTTT. It yields the protein CASSQTSGGAADTQYF.

V is TRBV7-3 and J is TRBJ2-5, with 8 bases matching TRBD2. This CDR3 region has 17 residues. J gave up 5 bases and V 5 bases, and 16 bases lay outside the gene matches. CDR1 and CDR2 (germline): SGHTA, FQGTGA. The CDR3 sequence is CASSRGPGGAGRETQYF. The CDR3 DNA sequence: TGTGCCAGCAGCCGGGGTCCCGGGGGGGCCGGGCGGGAGACCCAGTACTTC. The full variable domain, in which reference TRBV7-3 and TRBJ2-5 provide the parts outside the CDR3, is GAGVSQTPSNKVTEKGKYVELRCDPISGHTALYWYRQSLGQGPEFLIYFQGTGAADDSGLPNDRFFAVRPEGSVSTLKIQRTERGDSAVYLCASSRGPGGAGRETQYFGPGTRLLVL.

This clone appeared once. The V call is TRBV18, the J call TRBJ1-1, with D unresolved. The CDR3 covers 15 residues. V gave up 2 bases and J gave up 0 bases, with 10 bases separating them. Germline V CDR1 and CDR2: KGHSH, LQKENI. The CDR3 sequence: CASSPIAAMNTEAFF. Here the CDR3 DNA reads TGTGCCAGCTCACCAATTGCGGCTATGAACACTGAAGCTTTCTTT.

This clone was seen a single time. The chain recombines TRBV9 with TRBJ2-1, with 11 bases fitting TRBD1. After removal of 3 bases from V and 3 bases from J, the junction contained 5 bases not matched to a gene. CDR3 length: 16 amino acids. Germline V gene sequence: CDR1 SGDLS, CDR2 YYNGEE. The CDR3 is CASSATGTGGYNEQFF. The CDR3 coding sequence is TGTGCCAGCAGCGCCACCGGGACAGGGGGCTACAATGAGCAGTTCTTC.

V and J are TRBV10-3 and TRBJ2-7; 7 positions agree with TRBD2. Germline V CDR1 and CDR2: ENHRY, SYGVKD. The V gene end was trimmed by 3 bases and the J gene end by 4 bases; junction bases not matched to a gene: 6. This CDR3 comprises 14 residues. The CDR3 DNA sequence: TGTGCCATCAGTGACGGCGGGAGTGGGTACGAGCAGTACTTC. Translating gives CAISDGGSGYEQYF.

The V gene is TRBV12-3 or TRBV12-4, the J gene TRBJ2-3, with no clear D. CDR3 length equals 12 residues. V shed 6 bases and J shed 2 bases, with 6 bases lying between them. CDR3 loop: CASSQDTDTQYF. CDR3 sequence (DNA): TGTGCCAGCAGCCAGGACACAGATACGCAGTATTTT.

V usage is TRBV24-1 and J usage is TRBJ2-3, with unresolved D. The CDR3 is 12 residues long. The germline V gene has CDR1 KGHDR and CDR2 SFDVKD. V lost 4 bases and J 6 bases, leaving 7 bases between the germline ends. The CDR3 sequence is CATSDPGDTQYF. CDR3 bases: TGTGCCACCAGTGACCCTGGGGATACGCAGTATTTT.

The J gene is TRBJ2-1, the V gene TRBV7-9; 7 bases are a match to TRBD2. Germline lookup yields CDR1 SEHNR and CDR2 FQNEAQ (reference sequence). With 5 bases clipped from V and 7 bases from J, the junction kept 5 bases outside the gene matches. The CDR3 totals 13 residues. CDR3 residues: CASSPGGGNEQFF. The CDR3 DNA reads as TGTGCCAGCAGCCCTGGGGGGGGAAATGAGCAGTTCTTC.

This clone was seen once. The rearrangement joins TRBV4-3 to TRBJ2-7; 8 bases map to TRBD1. Losses at the gene ends were 2 bases for V and 0 bases for J; bases not matched to a gene: 9. Germline V gene sequence: CDR1 LGHNA, CDR2 YSLEER. This CDR3 is built from 17 residues. CDR3 protein: CASSQTGGRTFSYEQYF. In DNA, the CDR3 is TGCGCCAGCAGCCAAACAGGGGGTAGGACTTTCTCCTACGAGCAGTACTTC.

As DNA, the CDR3 is TGTGCCAGCAGGGGGGAGGGGGCCTACGAGCAGTACTTC. Translated: CASRGEGAYEQYF. This chain connects TRBV12-3 or TRBV12-4 to TRBJ2-7; TRBD2 is a possible D gene (7 bases). The CDR3 runs to 13 residues. V was shortened by 6 bases and J by 2 bases, with 11 bases between the two germline ends.

The genes are TRBV7-9 and TRBJ2-1; 13 nucleotides line up with TRBD2. CDR3 length: 19 amino acids. V dropped 3 bases and J dropped 7; count of bases not matched to a gene: 15. CDR1 is SEHNR, CDR2 FQNEAQ, per germline (reference sequence). The CDR3: CASSFPKTSGRFLGNEQFF. The CDR3 coding sequence is TGTGCCAGCAGCTTCCCTAAGACTAGCGGGAGGTTTTTAGGGAATGAGCAGTTCTTC.

As concerns this clone: The sample contains more than one DNA sequence encoding this CDR3. J is TRBJ1-2 and V is TRBV2; D ambiguous. This CDR3 contains 12 residues. Trimming left V 0 bases short and J 5 bases short, with 4 bases between. Germline V lookup: CDR1 SNHLY, CDR2 FYNNEI. The CDR3 nucleotides read TGTGCCAGCAGTGAAGCAGGGTATGGCTACACCTTC. This encodes CASSEAGYGYTF.

The chain has TRBV10-3 and TRBJ2-3; TRBD2 matches at 9 bases. Looked up from germline, CDR1 is ENHRY and CDR2 is SYGVKD. The CDR3 is 15 amino acids. V gave up 8 bases and J gave up 1 base; unmatched junction bases: 7. The CDR3 spells CAIAKTSGRTDTQYF. As DNA, the CDR3 is TGTGCCATCGCGAAGACTAGCGGACGCACAGATACGCAGTATTTT.

This chain uses TRBV9 with TRBJ2-3, with D unresolved. The CDR3 sequence is 18 residues long. Trimming took off 3 bases at V and 0 bases at J, with 20 bases between the two ends. CDR1 is SGDLS and CDR2 is YYNGEE in the germline V gene. CDR3 DNA: TGTGCCAGCAGCGAGAGCGTTGGGGATCCTTCTAGCACAGATACGCAGTATTTT. Residues: CASSESVGDPSSTDTQYF.

The chain uses TRBV6-5 and TRBJ1-5; D unresolved. The CDR3 is 15 residues long. Germline CDR1 and CDR2: MNHEY and SVGAGI. The V end lost 7 bases, the J end lost 5 bases, and 18 bases lay between the germline ends. DNA of the CDR3: TGTGCCAGCAAAACCATGATGGCAGGAGATCAGCCCCAGCATTTT. Translating it yields CASKTMMAGDQPQHF.

The V gene is TRBV7-9, the J gene TRBJ2-3, with 7 nucleotides matching TRBD1. V shed 5 bases, J shed 1 base, and the junction held 6 bases outside the gene matches. This CDR3 has 15 residues. The germline V gene has CDR1 SEHNR and CDR2 FQNEAQ (reference sequence). The CDR3 reads CASSRQGLGTDTQYF. As DNA, the CDR3 is TGTGCCAGCAGCCGACAGGGTCTCGGCACAGATACGCAGTATTTT.

This clone was found a few times. The V and J genes are TRBV6-5 and TRBJ1-6; D gene ambiguous. The germline gives CDR1 MNHEY, CDR2 SVGAGI. The CDR3 totals 13 residues. V lost 1 base and J 6 bases, leaving 4 bases between the germline ends. The CDR3 sequence is CASSYWTNSPLHF. The CDR3 DNA reads TGTGCCAGCAGTTACTGGACTAATTCACCCCTCCACTTT.

V usage is TRBV9 and J usage is TRBJ1-5; the D is unclear. Germline values: CDR1 SGDLS, CDR2 YYNGEE. V was trimmed by 2 bases and J by 0 bases, leaving 9 bases between them. This CDR3 region has 15 residues. This CDR3 is CASSVRQDSNQPQHF. The CDR3 nucleotides are TGTGCCAGCAGCGTGCGGCAGGATAGCAATCAGCCCCAGCATTTT.

The chain employs TRBV16 and TRBJ1-1, with D perhaps matching TRBD1 (6 bases). The V gene lost 4 bases and the J gene lost 4 bases, with 16 bases spanning the gap. Germline lookup yields CDR1 KGHSY and CDR2 FQNENV. The CDR3 runs 15 residues. This CDR3 is CASSPSKDSRTEAFF. The CDR3, as DNA: TGTGCCAGCAGCCCCTCTAAGGACAGTCGCACTGAAGCTTTCTTT.